These T cell receptor beta chains were read from a single sample in a study of T-cell memory formation after mild COVID-19. TCRdb passed the 5' RACE reads through MiXCR, listing each CDR3 protein once. The sample lists about 340,000 distinct CDR3 sequences, about 16% occurring once. The sequenced sample was PBMCs or a T cell subset sorted from them (not recorded which). The receptors shown here come from a man between 18 and 35 years old who had mild COVID-19 (a few samples of this study predate the infection). Cell type and time point are not known. The CDR3 runs from the conserved cysteine through the conserved F or W. The D gene is left open where the match is weak. Part of the rows lack a size; the others show once, few, many or a class for expanded clones.

V: TRBV4-3; J: TRBJ2-5; size: .; length: 16; D: TRBD2; CDR3: CASSARLAGGQETQYF; DNA: TGCGCCAGCAGTGCTCGGCTAGCGGGGGGTCAGGAGACCCAGTACTTC
V: TRBV7-9; J: TRBJ1-1; size: .; length: 14; D: .; CDR3: CASSFYATDTEAFF; DNA: TGTGCCAGCAGCTTTTACGCGACAGACACTGAAGCTTTCTTT
V: TRBV20-1; J: TRBJ1-1; size: many; length: 14; D: .; CDR3: CSARDRVLNTEAFF; DNA: TGCAGTGCTAGAGATCGGGTACTGAACACTGAAGCTTTCTTT
V: TRBV6-2/TRBV6-3; J: TRBJ1-5; size: .; length: 14; D: .; CDR3: CASKSQGLYQPQHF; DNA: TGTGCCAGCAAGAGCCAGGGGCTTTATCAGCCCCAGCATTTT
V: TRBV5-5; J: TRBJ1-2; size: .; length: 14; D: TRBD1; CDR3: CASSLEAGTGGYTF; DNA: TGTGCCAGCAGCTTGGAGGCAGGGACAGGCGGCTACACCTTC
V: TRBV5-6; J: TRBJ2-1; size: .; length: 16; D: TRBD2; CDR3: CASSLRPSGSYNEQFF; DNA: TGTGCCAGCAGCTTGCGGCCTAGCGGGAGTTACAATGAGCAGTTCTTC
V: TRBV20-1; J: TRBJ2-3; size: few; length: 17; D: TRBD2; CDR3: CSASPALAGAHTDTQYF; DNA: TGCAGTGCTAGCCCAGCGCTAGCGGGGGCCCACACAGATACGCAGTATTTT
V: TRBV5-1; J: TRBJ2-5; size: .; length: 14; D: .; CDR3: CASSRKPLGETQYF; DNA: TGCGCCAGCAGCAGGAAACCCTTGGGAGAGACCCAGTACTTC
V: TRBV5-4; J: TRBJ2-5; size: .; length: 13; D: TRBD1; CDR3: CASRDRQGETQYF; DNA: TGTGCCAGCAGAGACAGACAGGGTGAGACCCAGTACTTC
V: TRBV20-1; J: TRBJ1-1; size: .; length: 15; D: .; CDR3: CSAGLGLLMNTEAFF; DNA: TGCAGTGCCGGCCTGGGACTGCTCATGAACACTGAAGCTTTCTTT
V: TRBV6-1; J: TRBJ2-3; size: few; length: 14; D: TRBD1; CDR3: CASTGQGNTDTQYF; DNA: TGTGCCAGCACGGGACAGGGGAACACAGATACGCAGTATTTT
V: TRBV4-1; J: TRBJ2-2; size: .; length: 16; D: .; CDR3: CASSHIQEASTGELFF; DNA: TGCGCCAGCAGCCATATACAGGAGGCGAGCACCGGGGAGCTGTTTTTT
V: TRBV5-5; J: TRBJ2-4; size: few; length: 12; D: .; CDR3: CASSRSGNIQYF; DNA: TGTGCCAGCAGCCGGTCAGGGAACATTCAGTACTTC
V: TRBV7-6; J: TRBJ2-2; size: few; length: 13; D: .; CDR3: CASSQTSTGELFF; DNA: TGTGCCAGCAGCCAAACGTCGACCGGGGAGCTGTTTTTT
V: TRBV6-2/TRBV6-3; J: TRBJ2-2; size: .; length: 14; D: .; CDR3: CATGLGFRTGELFF; DNA: TGTGCCACGGGGCTGGGGTTTCGCACCGGGGAGCTGTTTTTT
V: TRBV29-1; J: TRBJ1-2; size: few; length: 12; D: .; CDR3: CSVPGRGRGYTF; DNA: TGCAGCGTTCCCGGGAGGGGCCGGGGCTACACCTTC
V: TRBV5-1; J: TRBJ1-5; size: .; length: 15; D: .; CDR3: CASSLAGRVNQPQHF; DNA: TGCGCCAGCAGCTTGGCTGGGCGGGTCAATCAGCCCCAGCATTTT
V: TRBV7-9; J: TRBJ2-3; size: few; length: 16; D: TRBD2; CDR3: CASSVLAGGTTDTQYF; DNA: TGTGCCAGCAGCGTTTTAGCGGGGGGGACCACAGATACGCAGTATTTT
V: TRBV7-9; J: TRBJ1-2; size: few; length: 14; D: .; CDR3: CASKAAGVGYGYTF; DNA: TGTGCCAGCAAAGCTGCCGGGGTAGGGTATGGCTACACCTTC
V: TRBV24-1; J: TRBJ1-2; size: .; length: 14; D: .; CDR3: CATSEGHGSYGYTF; DNA: TGTGCCACCAGTGAGGGACACGGATCCTATGGCTACACCTTC
V: TRBV6-5; J: TRBJ2-2; size: .; length: 16; D: .; CDR3: CASSYALGEDTGELFF; DNA: TGTGCCAGCAGTTACGCTCTCGGGGAGGACACCGGGGAGCTGTTTTTT
V: TRBV11-3; J: TRBJ2-1; size: few; length: 15; D: TRBD1; CDR3: CASSSGTGAVDEQFF; DNA: TGTGCCAGCAGCTCGGGGACAGGGGCGGTCGATGAGCAGTTCTTC
V: TRBV12-3/TRBV12-4; J: TRBJ2-4; size: few; length: 15; D: .; CDR3: CASSWQGTSGNIQYF; DNA: TGTGCCAGCAGTTGGCAGGGGACCTCGGGAAACATTCAGTACTTC
V: TRBV3-1; J: TRBJ2-1; size: few; length: 13; D: .; CDR3: CASSQARGNEQFF; DNA: TGTGCCAGCAGCCAAGCCCGGGGAAATGAGCAGTTCTTC
V: TRBV4-1; J: TRBJ1-1; size: .; length: 16; D: .; CDR3: CASSQGVRQTYTEAFF; DNA: TGCGCCAGCAGCCAAGGGGTCCGACAGACCTACACTGAAGCTTTCTTT
V: TRBV7-2; J: TRBJ2-2; size: many; length: 14; D: TRBD2; CDR3: CASTRAGGAGELFF; DNA: TGTGCCAGCACTCGAGCGGGGGGGGCCGGGGAGCTGTTTTTT
V: TRBV10-3; J: TRBJ1-2; size: .; length: 12; D: TRBD1; CDR3: CAISDRGYGYTF; DNA: TGTGCCATCAGTGACAGGGGGTATGGCTACACCTTC
V: TRBV5-1; J: TRBJ2-3; size: few; length: 18; D: TRBD2; CDR3: CASSLMLAGRRSTDTQYF; DNA: TGCGCCAGCAGCTTGATGCTAGCGGGGCGACGAAGCACAGATACGCAGTATTTT
V: TRBV28; J: TRBJ1-2; size: few; length: 14; D: .; CDR3: CASSLYRAPRGYTF; DNA: TGTGCCAGCAGTTTATATCGGGCACCGCGGGGCTACACCTTC
V: TRBV7-6; J: TRBJ2-1; size: few; length: 16; D: TRBD1; CDR3: CASSFTYRGINNEQFF; DNA: TGTGCCAGCAGCTTTACTTACAGGGGGATAAACAATGAGCAGTTCTTC
V: TRBV28; J: TRBJ2-1; size: .; length: 13; D: .; CDR3: CASRQQFPNEQFF; DNA: TGTGCCAGCAGACAGCAGTTCCCCAATGAGCAGTTCTTC
V: TRBV27; J: TRBJ2-7; size: .; length: 13; D: TRBD2; CDR3: CASSAGLAYEQYF; DNA: TGTGCCAGCAGTGCGGGACTAGCGTACGAGCAGTACTTC
V: TRBV4-2; J: TRBJ2-7; size: few; length: 17; D: TRBD2; CDR3: CASSQEGTSGGIYEQYF; DNA: TGTGCCAGCAGCCAAGAGGGGACTAGCGGGGGGATCTACGAGCAGTACTTC